A single sample gave rise to the 31 T cell receptor beta chains below, sequenced in a study of shared clonotypes between healthy human individuals. Repertoires were generated with immunoSEQ multiplex PCR, while TCRdb's copy carries only in-frame clones and drops some. Of 950,000 to 1,100,000 clones listed, roughly 80% are singletons. The specimen was memory CD4+ T cells sorted from blood. Sample subset: CD45RA-negative fraction. These receptors originate from a man aged 18 to 30 in good health.

The chain couples TRBV15 to TRBJ2-5, with 7 bases fitting TRBD2. Germline V gives CDR1 LNHNV, CDR2 YYDKDF (reference sequence). The V segment lost 8 bases and the J segment 4 bases; nucleotides outside the gene matches: 4. The CDR3 runs to 12 residues. The CDR3 bases are TGTGCCACCTCCCCGGGGGGAGAGACCCAGTACTTC. Amino acids: CATSPGGETQYF.

This chain connects TRBV30 to TRBJ1-5; D gene ambiguous. V was pared by 3 bases and J by 6 bases, with 9 bases between. The CDR3 loop spans 12 amino acids. Germline values: CDR1 GTSNPN, CDR2 SVGIG (reference sequence). The chain's CDR3 is CAWSRIPQPQHF. CDR3 DNA: TGTGCCTGGAGCAGAATCCCTCAGCCCCAGCATTTT.

The J gene is TRBJ2-3, the V gene TRBV6-1; 10 bases are a match to TRBD2. V dropped 8 bases and J dropped 2; count of bases not matched to a gene: 7. This CDR3 has 15 residues. Germline V gene sequence: CDR1 MNHNS, CDR2 SASEGT. CDR3 bases: TGTGCCAGCTGTTTACTAGCGGGATACACAGATACGCAGTATTTT. It encodes CASCLLAGYTDTQYF.

The J gene is TRBJ2-7, the V gene TRBV7-2, with 9 bases aligning to TRBD1. Losses at the gene ends were 5 bases for V and 2 bases for J; bases not matched to a gene: 7. CDR3 length: 15 amino acids. Germline CDR1 and CDR2: SGHTA and FQGNSA. DNA of the CDR3: TGTGCCAGCAGCGCAGGACAGGGGCAGACCTACGAGCAGTACTTC. Protein: CASSAGQGQTYEQYF.

CDR3 sequence reads: CASSDPTTGRNGYTF. The DNA of the CDR3 is TGTGCCAGCAGTGACCCGACGACAGGGAGGAATGGCTACACCTTC. This chain joins TRBV25-1 and TRBJ1-2, with 7 bases that match TRBD1. Trimming at V came to 3 bases and at J to 6 bases, leaving 10 bases not matched to a gene. The CDR3 totals 15 residues. Per germline, CDR1 MGHDK and CDR2 SYGVNS.

The chain joins TRBV30 to TRBJ2-1; D is possibly TRBD1 or TRBD2 (5 bases each). The CDR3 is 15 amino acids. The ends were cut back, 4 bases at V and 0 bases at J, with 13 bases in the middle. Looked up from germline, CDR1 is GTSNPN and CDR2 is SVGIG (reference sequence). CDR3 sequence: CAWTPGTSSYNEQFF. The CDR3 bases are TGTGCCTGGACGCCGGGGACGAGCTCCTACAATGAGCAGTTCTTC.

The chain combines TRBV10-1 with TRBJ2-5, with D possibly TRBD1 on 5 matching bases. This CDR3 has 13 residues. V lost 2 bases to trimming and J lost 3 bases, with 7 bases between them. The V gene's germline CDR1 is WNHNN and CDR2 SYGVQD (reference sequence). CDR3 in amino acids: CASSEPGKETQYF. CDR3 coding DNA: TGCGCCAGCAGTGAGCCAGGGAAAGAGACCCAGTACTTC.

This chain joins TRBV14 and TRBJ2-3; D is unresolved. Trimming removed 5 bases from V and 2 bases from J, with 20 bases in between. CDR1 and CDR2 (germline): SGHDN, FVKESK. The CDR3 totals 17 residues. The CDR3 protein is CASSKSGGMGYTDTQYF. Here the CDR3 DNA reads TGTGCCAGCAGCAAGTCTGGTGGGATGGGGTACACAGATACGCAGTATTTT. Full variable domain (missing parts from reference TRBV14 and TRBJ2-3): EAGVTQFPSHSVIEKGQTVTLRCDPISGHDNLYWYRRVMGKEIKFLLHFVKESKQDESGMPNNRFLAERTGGTYSTLKVQPAELEDSGVYFCASSKSGGMGYTDTQYFGPGTRLTVL.

A few counts support this clone. The V and J genes are TRBV28 and TRBJ1-5; D gene unclear. This CDR3 spans 12 amino acids. The V gene's germline CDR1 is MDHEN and CDR2 SYDVKM. V lost 6 bases to trimming and J lost 6 bases, with 9 bases between them. The CDR3 loop is CASSYDSQPQHF. The CDR3, as DNA: TGTGCCAGCAGCTATGACTCTCAGCCCCAGCATTTT.

The sample holds one count of this clone. The V and J genes are TRBV28 and TRBJ2-1; tentatively, D is TRBD1 or TRBD2 (7 bases each). The ends were cut back, 5 bases at V and 9 bases at J, with 14 bases in the middle. This CDR3 has 13 amino acids. Per the germline V gene, CDR1 is MDHEN and CDR2 is SYDVKM. CDR3 loop: CASSLQGGTEQFF. The CDR3 DNA reads TGTGCCAGCAGTCTCCAGGGGGGGACTGAGCAGTTCTTC.

Many counts were recorded for this clone. The chain has TRBV7-8 and TRBJ2-2, with 8 bases that match TRBD1. The CDR3 covers 17 residues. Germline loops: CDR1 SGHVS, CDR2 FQNEAQ. V trimming: 1 base; J trimming: 7 bases; junction bases outside the gene matches: 11. The CDR3 DNA reads TGTGCCAGCAGCTTAGTCGTCTCAGGGGGCGCCGGCGGGGAGCTGTTTTTT. Its protein product is CASSLVVSGGAGGELFF.

J is TRBJ1-4 and V is TRBV23-1; D call uncertain. TRBV23-1 is given ORF status, its function remaining uncertain. The V gene lost 6 bases and the J gene lost 3 bases, with 17 bases spanning the gap. The CDR3 runs to 16 residues. CDR3 loop: CASRPGCGRANEKLFF. As DNA, the CDR3 is TGCGCCAGCAGGCCCGGATGTGGGAGGGCTAATGAAAAACTGTTTTTT.

This chain connects TRBV5-1 to TRBJ1-1; 10 nucleotides match TRBD1. The length of the CDR3 is 14 residues. V dropped 4 bases and J dropped 7; count of bases not matched to a gene: 7. CDR1 is SGHRS and CDR2 is YFSETQ in the germline V gene. The CDR3 loop reads CASSPGQGFGEAFF. The CDR3, as DNA: TGCGCCAGCAGCCCGGGACAGGGGTTCGGTGAAGCTTTCTTT.

The rearrangement uses TRBV5-1 and TRBJ2-3; D remains unclear. This CDR3 comprises 19 residues. Germline CDR1 is SGHRS and CDR2 is YFSETQ. Trimming took off 1 base at V and 2 bases at J, with 23 bases between the two ends. In nucleotides, the CDR3 is TGCGCCAGCAGCTTGCTGGCCAGTATGGAGTATAGATACACAGATACGCAGTATTTT. Protein sequence: CASSLLASMEYRYTDTQYF. The full variable domain, its missing parts supplied by reference TRBV5-1 and TRBJ2-3, is KAGVTQTPRYLIKTRGQQVTLSCSPISGHRSVSWYQQTPGQGLQFLFEYFSETQRNKGNFPGRFSGRQFSNSRSEMNVSTLELGDSALYLCASSLLASMEYRYTDTQYFGPGTRLTVL.

The chain combines TRBV6-5 with TRBJ1-1, with D unclear. The CDR3 is 13 residues long. CDR1 is MNHEY, CDR2 SVGAGI, per germline. The ends were cut back, 10 bases at V and 1 base at J, with 13 bases in the middle. The CDR3 here is CATRRQSNTEAFF. DNA for the CDR3: TGTGCCACGCGGAGGCAGTCGAACACTGAAGCTTTCTTT.

Comments on this clone: A much larger clonotype is one base distant, so this may be a read error. This chain joins TRBV27 and TRBJ2-5; possibly TRBD2 for D (6 bases). The J call may be wrong; the DNA end is better matched by TRBJ2-7. Per the germline V gene, CDR1 is MNHEY and CDR2 is SMNVEV (reference sequence). The CDR3 contains 10 residues. The CDR3 region has the DNA TGTGCCAGCGGGGGGTACGAGCAGTACTTC. This encodes CASGGYEQYF.

This sequence joins TRBV10-1 and TRBJ2-5; 10 bases agree with TRBD1. Germline V gives CDR1 WNHNN, CDR2 SYGVQD (reference sequence). The V and J ends lost 0 bases and 3 bases, in that order; junction bases with no gene match: 1. The CDR3 has 15 amino acids. The CDR3 reads CASSESGTGEETQYF. As DNA, the CDR3 is TGCGCCAGCAGTGAGTCGGGGACAGGGGAAGAGACCCAGTACTTC.

This clone was recorded once. Other nucleotide sequences in the sample specify the same CDR3. This chain links TRBV5-1 with TRBJ1-3; 7 bases fit TRBD1. Germline V gene data show CDR1 as SGHRS and CDR2 as YFSETQ. Trimming cost V 3 bases and J 4 bases; bases outside gene matches: 1. This CDR3 contains 13 residues. Written as DNA, the CDR3 is TGCGCCAGCAGCTCGGGACAGGGAAACACCATATATTTT. Protein: CASSSGQGNTIYF. The whole variable domain, remainder taken from reference TRBV5-1 and TRBJ1-3, is KAGVTQTPRYLIKTRGQQVTLSCSPISGHRSVSWYQQTPGQGLQFLFEYFSETQRNKGNFPGRFSGRQFSNSRSEMNVSTLELGDSALYLCASSSGQGNTIYFGEGSWLTVV.

The CDR3 protein is CASSRRGPNEKLFF. CDR3 nucleotides: TGTGCCAGTAGTAGACGGGGACCTAATGAAAAACTGTTTTTT. The rearrangement joins TRBV19 to TRBJ1-4; maybe TRBD1 (5 bases). The CDR3 totals 14 residues. V gave up 4 bases and J gave up 3 bases, with 9 bases separating them. CDR1 LNHDA and CDR2 SQIVND come from the germline V gene (reference sequence).

Of note for this clone: A junction end diverges from the germline sequence, so it may reflect a read error. Other DNA sequences within the sample encode an identical CDR3. The genes are TRBV10-3 and TRBJ2-7; D unclear. This CDR3 spans 14 amino acids. Germline values: CDR1 ENHRY, CDR2 SYGVKD. CDR3 bases: TGTGCCATCAGTGAGTCGGCCGGAGCCTACGAGCAGTATTTC. The encoded protein is CAISESAGAYEQYF.

The chain combines TRBV10-3 with TRBJ2-3; 7 bases are shared with TRBD1. CDR1 and CDR2 (germline): ENHRY, SYGVKD. The CDR3 covers 15 residues. After removal of 6 bases from V and 4 bases from J, the junction contained 10 bases not matched to a gene. In nucleotides, the CDR3 is TGTGCCATCAGCCCCGGACAGGATGCTGCAGATACGCAGTATTTT. It encodes CAISPGQDAADTQYF.

The chain recombines TRBV19 with TRBJ2-7; 8 positions agree with TRBD2. Germline loops: CDR1 LNHDA, CDR2 SQIVND (reference sequence). The CDR3 is 15 residues long. The junction had 12 bases not matched to a gene; V was cut back by 5 bases and J by 6 bases. The CDR3 DNA reads TGTGCCAGTAGTCTCGGGGGGGCTTGGACGTTCGAGCAGTACTTC. Its protein is CASSLGGAWTFEQYF.

This rearrangement joins TRBV18 to TRBJ2-1, with 7 bases that match TRBD2. V was clipped by 3 bases and J by 6 bases; unmatched bases: 8. The CDR3 contains 15 residues. The germline gives CDR1 KGHSH, CDR2 LQKENI. CDR3 loop: CASSPLAGGVNEQFF. In nucleotides, the CDR3 is TGTGCCAGCTCACCTTTAGCGGGCGGTGTCAATGAGCAGTTCTTC.

J is TRBJ1-1 and V is TRBV7-6; maybe TRBD1 (6 bases). The germline gives CDR1 SGHVS, CDR2 FNYEAQ. There are 14 residues in the CDR3. Trimming left V 1 base short and J 7 bases short, with 13 bases between. CDR3 nucleotide sequence: TGTGCCAGCAGCTTAGGAACGGGGGCAAGTGAAGCTTTCTTT. Encoded protein: CASSLGTGASEAFF.

The J gene is TRBJ1-6, the V gene TRBV11-3, with D possibly matching TRBD1 (5 bases). V was trimmed by 2 bases and J by 8 bases, leaving 7 bases between them. The CDR3 consists of 13 residues. The germline V gene has CDR1 SGHNT and CDR2 YENEEA. CDR3: CASSLTGDSPLHF. For the CDR3, the DNA is TGTGCCAGCAGCTTAACGGGGGATTCACCCCTCCACTTT.

This rearrangement joins TRBV2 to TRBJ2-2, with 8 bases identical to TRBD2. The CDR3 is made up of 14 amino acids. Germline assignment: CDR1 SNHLY and CDR2 FYNNEI. V shed 8 bases and J 2 bases; nucleotides not matched to a gene: 4. The CDR3 DNA sequence: TGTGCCAGCGGACTAGCCAAAAACACCGGGGAGCTGTTTTTT. Encoded protein: CASGLAKNTGELFF.

Here the CDR3 DNA reads TGCGCCAGCAGTGAGGCAGGAGTTGGCAATCAGCCCCAGCATTTT. It yields the protein CASSEAGVGNQPQHF. The chain is built from TRBV10-2 and TRBJ1-5; D gene uncertain. The CDR3 runs 15 residues. Germline assignment: CDR1 WSHSY and CDR2 SAAADI. Trimming stripped 2 bases from V and 2 bases from J, with 10 bases between.

This clone was counted between two and nine times. One end of the junction is discordant with germline, which a read error may explain. The rearrangement joins TRBV28 to TRBJ1-2; tentatively, D is TRBD1 (5 bases). Germline-derived CDR1 and CDR2 are MDHEN and SYDVKM. This CDR3 contains 12 residues. The CDR3 DNA sequence: TGTGCCACCAGTAGGACAACCTATGGCTACACCTTC. This codes for CATSRTTYGYTF.

The chain is built from TRBV7-2 and TRBJ2-1, with D possibly matching TRBD1 (5 bases). The V end lost 6 bases, the J end lost 0 bases, and 18 bases lay between the germline ends. Germline assignment: CDR1 SGHTA and CDR2 FQGNSA. The CDR3 sequence is 17 residues long. CDR3 sequence (DNA): TGTGCCAGCAGGTCAGCCAGGGTCTATAGCTCCTACAATGAGCAGTTCTTC. Its protein product is CASRSARVYSSYNEQFF.

This chain joins TRBV2 and TRBJ2-7; possible D gene TRBD1, 6 bases. This CDR3 contains 16 residues. Germline V CDR1 and CDR2: SNHLY, FYNNEI. Trimming took 5 bases from V and 5 from J, leaving 22 bases between them. CDR3 sequence: CASSKRTQTGFNEQYF. CDR3 DNA: TGTGCCAGCAGTAAACGAACTCAAACAGGGTTCAACGAGCAGTACTTC.

The genes are TRBV7-2 and TRBJ1-1; the D gene is possibly TRBD1 (6 bases). In germline, CDR1 is SGHTA, CDR2 FQGNSA. This CDR3 spans 14 amino acids. Trimming shortened V by 5 bases and J by 1 base, and 11 bases separated the two germline ends. The CDR3 region has the DNA TGTGCCAGCAGCCAGGGGTTGGGGAACACTGAAGCTTTCTTT. Translated, it gives CASSQGLGNTEAFF.